This TCR beta chain was obtained from a study of blood T cell repertoires in COVID-19. Across the study: The United States, Italy and Spain supplied acute and convalescent COVID-19 samples.

Followed over time, Seattle patients had been enrolled while infection was active. The authors' processing: From reference gene primer amplification, estimates of nucleated cell counts were derived. Using immunoSEQ multiplex PCR, the repertoire was profiled, and TCRdb retains in-frame clones only, with some absent. V and J calls and clone size are those listed in that table; D and trimming were worked out from the DNA. Of approximately 290,000 clones in the sample, roughly 84% were seen once. Sequences were obtained from peripheral blood. This sequence was found in a human donor with COVID-19, enrolled during active disease. The donor label of this sample is uncertain.

CDR3 protein: CASSLSGTDTQYF. The CDR3 region has the DNA TGTGCCAGCAGTTTGAGCGGCACAGATACGCAGTATTTT. V and J are TRBV12-3 or TRBV12-4 and TRBJ2-3, with D hard to call. The CDR3 length is 13 residues. Trimming removed 3 bases at V and 1 base at J, with 5 bases between.